The clone carrying this TCR beta chain was found once. Its cognate antigen is unknown. The CDR3 consists of 15 residues. From germline, CDR1 is MDHEN and CDR2 SYDVKM. V dropped 7 bases and J dropped 3; count of bases not matched to a gene: 8. The authors built TCR beta libraries using iRepertoire HTBI primers and Arm-PCR of CDR3 regions. Each CDR3 protein gets one entry after TCRdb re-called the multiplex PCR reads with MiXCR. The table includes a few hundred thousand distinct CDR3 sequences, 20% to 25% detected once. The sample is drawn from a study of regulatory T cells in long-lasting Graves disease. In the study overall: Freshly diagnosed Graves' patients had used antithyroid drugs for under 3 months.

Indicated time point: newly diagnosed GD, antithyroid drugs for less than 3 months. PBMCs were the source of the RNA used for TCR sequencing. Doctors identified Graves' disease using the American Thyroid Association guidelines. The EDTA tubes were filled with nine milliliters of drawn peripheral blood. Study-wide points: For persistent Graves' patients, TCR diversity was lower than for newly diagnosed ones.

The TCR originated in a female donor with Graves disease. Specimen: peripheral blood mononuclear cells (PBMCs), collected at new diagnosis, from a patient treated with antithyroid drugs. The rearrangement links TRBV28 to TRBJ2-7; 11 positions match TRBD1. CDR3 nucleotides: TGTGCCAGCATTACATCCGGGACAGGGGGCTACGAGCAGTACTTC. Its translation is CASITSGTGGYEQYF.